This is a list of T cell receptor beta chains from one sample in a study of OX40 agonist ivuxolimab in advanced cancers. The data were produced by immunoSEQ multiplex PCR, yet TCRdb's version contains in-frame clones alone and is incomplete. Among about 82,000 clones listed, 91% were seen once. The sequences come from CD4+ or CD8+ T cells sorted from blood, collected in a trial of the OX40 agonist ivuxolimab. The receptor set was obtained from an adult with an advanced solid tumor such as melanoma, head and neck, liver or kidney cancer. Each CDR3 is given with its conserved first and last residue. A D gene is named only where the DNA matches it firmly. Expanded clones are given a class, and other clones once, few, many or no size at all.

v_gene: TRBV7-2
j_gene: TRBJ2-3
d_gene: NA
abundance: NA
CDR3nt: TGTGCCAGCAGCTTAGTATCCGTAGCGGATACGCAGTATTTT
CDR3aa: CASSLVSVADTQYF

v_gene: TRBV10-3
j_gene: TRBJ2-5
d_gene: NA
abundance: NA
CDR3nt: TGTGCCATCAGTGAGAAGGCGGCCGGGGGAGAGACCCAGTACTTC
CDR3aa: CAISEKAAGGETQYF

v_gene: TRBV30
j_gene: TRBJ2-5
d_gene: TRBD2
abundance: NA
CDR3nt: TGTGCCTGGGGTCGGGGGGATAGAGAGACCCAGTACTTC
CDR3aa: CAWGRGDRETQYF

v_gene: TRBV14
j_gene: TRBJ1-1
d_gene: TRBD1
abundance: NA
CDR3nt: TGTGCCAGCAGCCACGACAGGGGAGGCACTGAAGCTTTCTTT
CDR3aa: CASSHDRGGTEAFF

v_gene: TRBV6-5
j_gene: TRBJ2-7
d_gene: TRBD2
abundance: NA
CDR3nt: TGTGCCAGCAGCCCGGGACTATATAACCTCGAGCAGTACTTC
CDR3aa: CASSPGLYNLEQYF

v_gene: TRBV27
j_gene: TRBJ2-7
d_gene: NA
abundance: NA
CDR3nt: TGTGCCAGCAGAGACTCCGGGACGTCCGAGGAGAAGCAGTACTTC
CDR3aa: CASRDSGTSEEKQYF

v_gene: TRBV9
j_gene: TRBJ2-5
d_gene: NA
abundance: NA
CDR3nt: TGTGCCAGCAGCGTAACCTACTTTGGTCGCGAGACCCAGTACTTC
CDR3aa: CASSVTYFGRETQYF

v_gene: TRBV5-4
j_gene: TRBJ1-2
d_gene: TRBD1
abundance: NA
CDR3nt: TGTGCCAGCAGCTTGGGCGCCGGGGCTACAGGGGATGGCTACACCTTC
CDR3aa: CASSLGAGATGDGYTF

v_gene: TRBV2
j_gene: TRBJ2-1
d_gene: NA
abundance: once
CDR3nt: TGTGCCAGCAGTCGCCTCTCATATGAGCAGTTCTTC
CDR3aa: CASSRLSYEQFF

v_gene: TRBV6-5
j_gene: TRBJ2-7
d_gene: NA
abundance: NA
CDR3nt: TGTGCCAGCAGTTACTCTGCAGGGGGGGCCTACGAGCAGTACTTC
CDR3aa: CASSYSAGGAYEQYF

v_gene: TRBV11-3
j_gene: TRBJ1-1
d_gene: NA
abundance: NA
CDR3nt: TGTGCCAGCAGGTCGAAAACTGAAGCTTTCTTT
CDR3aa: CASRSKTEAFF

v_gene: TRBV11-1
j_gene: TRBJ2-1
d_gene: TRBD2
abundance: NA
CDR3nt: TGTGCCAGCAGCTGGGGATCCTGGGGACTAGCGGGAACCTACAATGAGCAGTTCTTC
CDR3aa: CASSWGSWGLAGTYNEQFF

v_gene: TRBV30
j_gene: TRBJ1-6
d_gene: TRBD1
abundance: NA
CDR3nt: TGTGCCTGGACTTTGGGACAGGGGTTCGGTAATTCACCCCTCCACTTT
CDR3aa: CAWTLGQGFGNSPLHF

v_gene: TRBV18
j_gene: TRBJ2-1
d_gene: NA
abundance: NA
CDR3nt: TGTGCCAGCTCACCCGCCTCGACCAATGAGCAGTTCTTC
CDR3aa: CASSPASTNEQFF

v_gene: TRBV7-2
j_gene: TRBJ2-1
d_gene: TRBD2
abundance: NA
CDR3nt: TGTGCCAGCAGCTTAGGACTAGCGGTCGGGAGTAGGTTGCAGTTCTTC
CDR3aa: CASSLGLAVGSRLQFF

v_gene: TRBV7-9
j_gene: TRBJ2-1
d_gene: TRBD2
abundance: NA
CDR3nt: TGTGCCAGCACCCGGAGGAGCGGGAGGGCCAATGAGCAGTTCTTC
CDR3aa: CASTRRSGRANEQFF

v_gene: TRBV2
j_gene: TRBJ2-7
d_gene: NA
abundance: NA
CDR3nt: TGTGCCAGCAGTTCAGGGTCCTCCTACGAGCAGTACTTC
CDR3aa: CASSSGSSYEQYF

v_gene: TRBV28
j_gene: TRBJ2-1
d_gene: TRBD2
abundance: NA
CDR3nt: TGTGCCAGCAGCTCTAGCGGAGTAATACACAATGAGCAGTTCTTC
CDR3aa: CASSSSGVIHNEQFF

v_gene: TRBV19
j_gene: TRBJ2-1
d_gene: TRBD1
abundance: NA
CDR3nt: TGTGCCTGCCGGGACAGGGGGTACAATGAGCAGTTCTTC
CDR3aa: CACRDRGYNEQFF

v_gene: TRBV2
j_gene: TRBJ2-3
d_gene: TRBD2
abundance: once
CDR3nt: TGTGCCAGTAGCGGGAGGGCCGGAGATACGCAGTATTTT
CDR3aa: CASSGRAGDTQYF

v_gene: TRBV28
j_gene: TRBJ2-3
d_gene: NA
abundance: NA
CDR3nt: TGTGCCAGCGTGGGCGAGGGGACAGATACGCAGTATTTT
CDR3aa: CASVGEGTDTQYF

v_gene: TRBV7-9
j_gene: TRBJ2-7
d_gene: TRBD1
abundance: NA
CDR3nt: TGTGCCAGCAGCAGAGAGGGACAGGGACGCGAGCAGTACTTC
CDR3aa: CASSREGQGREQYF

v_gene: TRBV5-4
j_gene: TRBJ1-2
d_gene: TRBD1
abundance: NA
CDR3nt: TGTGCCAGCAGCGACAGGGCTCTCCCTATTTCTAACTATGGCTACACCTTC
CDR3aa: CASSDRALPISNYGYTF

v_gene: TRBV28
j_gene: TRBJ1-1
d_gene: NA
abundance: NA
CDR3nt: TGTGCCAGCAGTCAGGACGGGAACACTGAAGCTTTCTTT
CDR3aa: CASSQDGNTEAFF

v_gene: TRBV4-1
j_gene: TRBJ1-5
d_gene: NA
abundance: NA
CDR3nt: TGCGCCAGCAGCCAGGGAGGGGGATCATCTCAGCCCCAGCATTTT
CDR3aa: CASSQGGGSSQPQHF

v_gene: TRBV28
j_gene: TRBJ1-1
d_gene: NA
abundance: NA
CDR3nt: TGTGCCAGCAGTTTACAGGGGTTGGCTGAAGCTTTCTTT
CDR3aa: CASSLQGLAEAFF

v_gene: TRBV9
j_gene: TRBJ2-3
d_gene: TRBD2
abundance: NA
CDR3nt: TGTGCCAGCAGCGTGACTAGCGGGGTAAACACAGATACGCAGTATTTT
CDR3aa: CASSVTSGVNTDTQYF

v_gene: TRBV2
j_gene: TRBJ2-7
d_gene: NA
abundance: NA
CDR3nt: TGTGCCAGCAGGACATCCCTCCGGCAGTACTTC
CDR3aa: CASRTSLRQYF

v_gene: TRBV19
j_gene: TRBJ2-2
d_gene: NA
abundance: few
CDR3nt: TGTGCCAGTAGTATAGAGGTTGGAGTTGGGAATCCCGGGGAGCTGTTTTTT
CDR3aa: CASSIEVGVGNPGELFF

v_gene: TRBV5-1
j_gene: TRBJ2-3
d_gene: NA
abundance: NA
CDR3nt: TGCGCCAGCAGCTTAGGACAGGCGGGAACAGATACGCAGTATTTT
CDR3aa: CASSLGQAGTDTQYF

v_gene: TRBV27
j_gene: TRBJ1-3
d_gene: NA
abundance: NA
CDR3nt: TGTGCCAGCAAACCCGCCCGGGTGGTCATCTCTGGAAACACCATATATTTT
CDR3aa: CASKPARVVISGNTIYF

v_gene: TRBV19
j_gene: TRBJ2-2
d_gene: NA
abundance: NA
CDR3nt: TGTGCCAGTAGTCCAACGGGCGGCCTAGCGACCGGGGAGCTGTTTTTT
CDR3aa: CASSPTGGLATGELFF